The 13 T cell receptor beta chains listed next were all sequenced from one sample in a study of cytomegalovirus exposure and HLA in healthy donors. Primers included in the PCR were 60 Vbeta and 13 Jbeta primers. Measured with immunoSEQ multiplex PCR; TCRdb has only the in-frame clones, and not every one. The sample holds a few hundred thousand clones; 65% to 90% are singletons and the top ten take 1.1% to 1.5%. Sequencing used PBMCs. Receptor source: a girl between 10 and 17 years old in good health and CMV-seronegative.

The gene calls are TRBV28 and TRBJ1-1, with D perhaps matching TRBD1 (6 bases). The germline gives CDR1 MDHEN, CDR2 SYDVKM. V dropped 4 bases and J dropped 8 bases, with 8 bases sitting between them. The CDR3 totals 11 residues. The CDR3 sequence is CASSYTGEAFF. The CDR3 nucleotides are TGTGCCAGCAGTTACACAGGGGAAGCTTTCTTT.

The CDR3 loop reads CASRPQAASSYNEQFF. In DNA form, the CDR3 reads TGTGCCAGCAGGCCTCAGGCAGCCAGCTCCTACAATGAGCAGTTCTTC. V is TRBV7-3 and J is TRBJ2-1, with unresolved D. V shed 6 bases and J shed 0 bases, with 15 bases lying between them. The germline V gene has CDR1 SGHTA and CDR2 FQGTGA. The CDR3 runs 16 residues.

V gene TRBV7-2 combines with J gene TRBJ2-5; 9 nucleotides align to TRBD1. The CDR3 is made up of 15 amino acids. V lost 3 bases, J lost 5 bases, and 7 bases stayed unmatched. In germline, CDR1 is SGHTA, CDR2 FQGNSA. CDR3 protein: CASSLRQGGMETQYF. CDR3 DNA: TGTGCCAGCAGCTTGCGACAGGGGGGTATGGAGACCCAGTACTTC.

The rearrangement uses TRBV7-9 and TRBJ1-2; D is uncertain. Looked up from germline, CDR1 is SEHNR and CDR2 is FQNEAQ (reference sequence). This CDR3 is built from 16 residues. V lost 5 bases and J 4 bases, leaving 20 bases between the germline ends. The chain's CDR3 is CASSRDHGRVSYGYTF. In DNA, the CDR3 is TGTGCCAGCAGCCGTGATCATGGGCGAGTCTCCTATGGCTACACCTTC.

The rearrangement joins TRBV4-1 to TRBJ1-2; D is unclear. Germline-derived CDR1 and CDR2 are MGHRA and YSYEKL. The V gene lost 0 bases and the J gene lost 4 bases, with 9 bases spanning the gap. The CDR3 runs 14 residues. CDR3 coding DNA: TGCGCCAGCAGCCAAGATGGAGACTTCTATGGCTACACCTTC. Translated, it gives CASSQDGDFYGYTF.

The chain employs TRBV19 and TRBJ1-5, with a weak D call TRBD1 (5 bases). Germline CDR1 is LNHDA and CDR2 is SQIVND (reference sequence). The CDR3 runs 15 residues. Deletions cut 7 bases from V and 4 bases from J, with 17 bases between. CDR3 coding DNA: TGTGCCAGTAACCTAGGGGAGGGGTCAAATCAGCCCCAGCATTTT. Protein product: CASNLGEGSNQPQHF.

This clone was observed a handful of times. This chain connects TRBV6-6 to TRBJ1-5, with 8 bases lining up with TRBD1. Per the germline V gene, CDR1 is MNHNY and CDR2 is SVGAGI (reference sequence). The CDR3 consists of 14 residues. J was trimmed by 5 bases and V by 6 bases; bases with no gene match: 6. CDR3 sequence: CASSPQGVYQPQHF. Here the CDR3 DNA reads TGTGCCAGCAGCCCACAGGGGGTATATCAGCCCCAGCATTTT.

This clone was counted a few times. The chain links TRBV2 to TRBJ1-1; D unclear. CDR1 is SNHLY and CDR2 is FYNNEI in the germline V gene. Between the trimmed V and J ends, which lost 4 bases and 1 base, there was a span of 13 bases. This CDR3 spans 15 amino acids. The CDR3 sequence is CASSVRGIRNTEAFF. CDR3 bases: TGTGCCAGCAGTGTCCGGGGTATAAGGAACACTGAAGCTTTCTTT.

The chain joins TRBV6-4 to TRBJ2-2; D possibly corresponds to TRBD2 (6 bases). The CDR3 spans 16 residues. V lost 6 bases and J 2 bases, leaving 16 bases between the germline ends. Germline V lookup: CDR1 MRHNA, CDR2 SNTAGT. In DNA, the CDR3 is TGTGCCAGCAGCCGAGTGGCGGCGGGAAACACCGGGGAGCTGTTTTTT. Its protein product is CASSRVAAGNTGELFF.

The CDR3 sequence is CASSQGMTSGSHYEQYF. CDR3 nucleotides: TGCGCCAGCAGCCAAGGAATGACTAGCGGGAGCCATTACGAGCAGTACTTC. The chain has TRBV4-1 and TRBJ2-5; TRBD2 agrees at 12 bases. The J call may be incorrect, as the DNA end agrees better with TRBJ2-7. This CDR3 comprises 17 residues. CDR1 MGHRA and CDR2 YSYEKL come from the germline V gene.

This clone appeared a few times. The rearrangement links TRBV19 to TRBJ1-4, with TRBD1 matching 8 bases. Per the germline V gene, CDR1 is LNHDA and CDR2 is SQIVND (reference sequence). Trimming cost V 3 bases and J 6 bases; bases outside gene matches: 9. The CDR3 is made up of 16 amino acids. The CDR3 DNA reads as TGTGCCAGTAGTATGGGACAGGAGGGTCTCCATGAAAAACTGTTTTTT. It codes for CASSMGQEGLHEKLFF. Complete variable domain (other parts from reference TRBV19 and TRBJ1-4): DGGITQSPKYLFRKEGQNVTLSCEQNLNHDAMYWYRQDPGQGLRLIYYSQIVNDFQKGDIAEGYSVSREKKESFPLTVTSAQKNPTAFYLCASSMGQEGLHEKLFFGSGTQLSVL.

The CDR3 protein is CASSEGSGKFGELFF. CDR3 sequence (DNA): TGTGCCAGCAGTGAAGGAAGCGGGAAGTTCGGGGAGCTGTTTTTT. The rearrangement uses TRBV2 and TRBJ2-2, with 7 bases that match TRBD2. Germline assignment: CDR1 SNHLY and CDR2 FYNNEI. This CDR3 has 15 residues. V was clipped by 1 base and J by 7 bases; unmatched bases: 6.

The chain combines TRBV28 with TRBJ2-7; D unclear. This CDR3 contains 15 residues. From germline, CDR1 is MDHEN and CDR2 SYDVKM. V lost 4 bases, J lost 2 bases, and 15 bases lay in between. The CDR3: CASSSPQGVTYEQYF. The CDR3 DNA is TGTGCCAGCAGTTCGCCACAAGGAGTTACCTACGAGCAGTACTTC.